The 4 T cell receptor beta chains presented below share a single source sample, sequenced in a study of regulatory T cells in long-lasting Graves disease. CDR3-region Arm-PCR and iRepertoire HTBI primers produced the TCR beta libraries. TCRdb itself ran the multiplex PCR reads through MiXCR, one entry per CDR3 protein. In the table there are about 420,000 distinct CDR3 sequences, 23% of which are singletons. The time point was: persistent/refractory GD, antithyroid drugs over 5 years with positive TRAb. Preparation of the TCR library used RNA extracted from PBMCs. Material: peripheral blood mononuclear cells (PBMCs), obtained when the disease was refractory, from a patient treated with antithyroid drugs. Every receptor here comes from a female donor with Graves disease.

This clonotype appeared many times. The chain couples TRBV7-2 to TRBJ1-2, with 7 bases that match TRBD1. This CDR3 spans 13 amino acids. The trim removed 6 bases at V and 7 bases at J, leaving 8 bases unmatched. In germline, CDR1 is SGHTA, CDR2 FQGNSA. The CDR3 protein is CASRQDRLSGYTF. In DNA form, the CDR3 reads TGTGCCAGCAGACAGGACAGGTTGAGTGGCTACACCTTC.

This chain uses TRBV15 with TRBJ1-1; D is ambiguous. Germline V gene sequence: CDR1 LNHNV, CDR2 YYDKDF (reference sequence). The CDR3 sequence is 13 residues long. V lost 0 bases, J lost 2 bases, and 4 bases lay in between. The CDR3 region is CATSREINTEAFF. CDR3 DNA sequence: TGTGCCACCAGCAGAGAGATTAACACTGAAGCTTTCTTT.

There are many counts of this clonotype. This chain's CDR3 is CASSLMLAGSAVYEQYF. In nucleotides, the CDR3 is TGTGCCAGCAGCTTAATGCTAGCGGGATCTGCCGTCTACGAGCAGTACTTC. This chain uses TRBV7-2 with TRBJ2-7, with 9 bases lining up with TRBD2. V trimming: 2 bases; J trimming: 3 bases; junction bases outside the gene matches: 11. From germline, CDR1 is SGHTA and CDR2 FQGNSA. The CDR3 extends over 17 amino acids.

J is TRBJ2-7 and V is TRBV3-1; the match to TRBD1 covers 10 bases. From germline, CDR1 is LGHDT and CDR2 YNNKEL (reference sequence). The V gene end was trimmed by 2 bases and the J gene end by 5 bases; junction bases not matched to a gene: 6. This CDR3 region has 15 residues. The CDR3 is CASSQSGDRGHEQYF. For the CDR3, the DNA is TGTGCCAGCAGCCAAAGTGGGGACAGGGGACACGAGCAGTACTTC.